Below are 26 T cell receptor beta chains sequenced from a single sample in a study of OX40 agonist ivuxolimab in advanced cancers. Method: immunoSEQ multiplex PCR; TCRdb's copy keeps in-frame clones and lacks some. The data contain tens of thousands of clones, more than 65% of them singletons. The input for sequencing was CD4+ or CD8+ T cells sorted from blood, taken in a trial of the OX40 agonist ivuxolimab. These receptors originate from an adult with an advanced solid tumor such as melanoma, head and neck, liver or kidney cancer.

Here the CDR3 DNA reads TGTGCCAGCTCATCGACAGAGAATCAGCCCCAGCATTTT. Translated, it gives CASSSTENQPQHF. The V and J genes are TRBV18 and TRBJ1-5, with TRBD1 as a possible D gene (5 bases). Trimming removed 5 bases from V and 4 bases from J, with 9 bases in between. CDR3 length: 13 amino acids. Germline V gene lookup returns CDR1 KGHSH and CDR2 LQKENI. The whole variable domain, filled in from reference TRBV18 and TRBJ1-5, reads NAGVMQNPRHLVRRRGQEARLRCSPMKGHSHVYWYRQLPEEGLKFMVYLQKENIIDESGMPKERFSAEFPKEGPSILRIQQVVRGDSAAYFCASSSTENQPQHFGDGTRLSIL.

This rearrangement joins TRBV18 to TRBJ2-7; D might be TRBD2 (5 bases). This CDR3 has 13 amino acids. Per germline, CDR1 KGHSH and CDR2 LQKENI. Deletions cut 6 bases from V and 4 bases from J, with 13 bases between. The DNA of the CDR3 is TGTGCCAGCTCCTCAGCGGACGGGTACGAGCAGTACTTC. It encodes CASSSADGYEQYF.

The chain is built from TRBV7-3 and TRBJ1-1; D gene ambiguous. V was shortened by 3 bases and J by 3 bases, with 8 bases between the two germline ends. There are 13 residues in the CDR3. The germline CDR1 and CDR2 sequences are SGHTA and FQGTGA. The CDR3 DNA follows: TGTGCCAGCAGCTTCTCGGCAGACACTGAAGCTTTCTTT. Residues: CASSFSADTEAFF.

V and J are TRBV19 and TRBJ1-3, with unresolved D. V was trimmed by 1 base and J by 0 bases, leaving 4 bases between them. The length of the CDR3 is 14 residues. Germline CDR1 is LNHDA and CDR2 is SQIVND (reference sequence). This CDR3 is CASSIGSSGNTIYF. CDR3 in DNA: TGTGCCAGTAGTATAGGCAGCTCTGGAAACACCATATATTTT.

The rearrangement uses TRBV5-1 and TRBJ2-5, with D unresolved. V lost 5 bases, J lost 2 bases, and 7 bases lay in between. This CDR3 is 12 amino acids long. The germline gives CDR1 SGHRS, CDR2 YFSETQ. Here the CDR3 DNA reads TGCGCCAGCAGTCGGGCTCAAGAGACCCAGTACTTC. Protein: CASSRAQETQYF.

This clone showed up just once. V and J are TRBV2 and TRBJ2-1; unclear D gene. The CDR3 spans 15 residues. V dropped 7 bases and J dropped 2 bases, with 15 bases sitting between them. The germline V gene has CDR1 SNHLY and CDR2 FYNNEI. CDR3 DNA sequence: TGTGCCAGCACTACCGGGCCCTCACCCTACAATGAGCAGTTCTTC. Its translation: CASTTGPSPYNEQFF.

The V call is TRBV15, the J call TRBJ1-1; D uncertain. Germline V gene data show CDR1 as LNHNV and CDR2 as YYDKDF (reference sequence). Trimming took 0 bases from V and 2 from J, leaving 7 bases between them. This CDR3 is built from 14 residues. The CDR3: CATSRDLSNTEAFF. CDR3 nucleotide sequence: TGTGCCACCAGCAGAGATTTAAGCAACACTGAAGCTTTCTTT. The complete variable domain, with remaining parts taken from reference TRBV15 and TRBJ1-1, reads DAMVIQNPRYQVTQFGKPVTLSCSQTLNHNVMYWYQQKSSQAPKLLFHYYDKDFNNEADTPDNFQSRRPNTSFCFLDIRSPGLGDTAMYLCATSRDLSNTEAFFGQGTRLTVV.

This chain uses TRBV6-1 with TRBJ1-2; D is perhaps TRBD1 (5 bases). Germline assignment: CDR1 MNHNS and CDR2 SASEGT. This CDR3 is 17 amino acids long. V was clipped by 3 bases and J by 1 base, with 18 bases between them. CDR3 sequence: CASSERSLGRGNYGYTF. The CDR3 DNA reads TGTGCCAGCAGTGAGAGGTCCTTGGGGAGGGGTAACTATGGCTACACCTTC.

The chain has TRBV5-1 and TRBJ2-2; TRBD1 or TRBD2 may be the D gene (6 bases each). The V end was cut by 0 bases, the J end by 5 bases, with 11 bases between. The CDR3 runs to 15 residues. Germline CDR1 reads SGHRS; CDR2 reads YFSETQ. This chain's CDR3 is CASSLAEGGTGELFF. DNA of the CDR3: TGCGCCAGCAGCTTGGCCGAGGGGGGAACCGGGGAGCTGTTTTTT.

This chain links TRBV4-2 with TRBJ2-7; D remains ambiguous. Germline V gene data show CDR1 as LGHNA and CDR2 as YNFKEQ. The CDR3 is made up of 15 amino acids. V lost 0 bases and J lost 0, with 9 bases in between. Here the CDR3 DNA reads TGTGCCAGCAGCCAAGATCTTGAAGCCTCCTACGAGCAGTACTTC. This gives the protein CASSQDLEASYEQYF.

The chain uses TRBV5-1 and TRBJ1-3; D remains ambiguous. V lost 2 bases to trimming and J lost 0 bases, with 9 bases between them. Germline CDR1 SGHRS, CDR2 YFSETQ. The CDR3 totals 15 residues. In nucleotides, the CDR3 is TGCGCCAGCAGCTTAATGGGGAGCTCTGGAAACACCATATATTTT. It specifies CASSLMGSSGNTIYF.

This sequence joins TRBV28 and TRBJ2-2; 7 nucleotides line up with TRBD1. There are 15 residues in the CDR3. The germline gives CDR1 MDHEN, CDR2 SYDVKM. With 8 bases clipped from V and 7 bases from J, the junction kept 13 bases outside the gene matches. DNA for the CDR3: TGTGCCAGCGGGCTCAGGGGGAGTAGGAACGGGGAGCTGTTTTTT. Translation gives CASGLRGSRNGELFF.

J is TRBJ1-2 and V is TRBV4-1, with a possible D match to TRBD1 (6 bases). Trimming left V 0 bases short and J 4 bases short, with 9 bases between. The CDR3 contains 14 residues. Germline values: CDR1 MGHRA, CDR2 YSYEKL. Written as DNA, the CDR3 is TGCGCCAGCAGCCAAGACGGGGGGCTCTATGGCTACACCTTC. This translates into CASSQDGGLYGYTF.

The V gene is TRBV27, the J gene TRBJ1-6; D is ambiguous. From germline, CDR1 is MNHEY and CDR2 SMNVEV (reference sequence). V lost 3 bases, J lost 3 bases, and 6 bases lay in between. The CDR3 has 14 amino acids. The CDR3 loop is CASSFQVYNSPLHF. In nucleotides, the CDR3 is TGTGCCAGCAGTTTTCAGGTCTATAATTCACCCCTCCACTTT.

This clone has a single count. The chain couples TRBV18 to TRBJ2-5; D unresolved. The DNA end is more similar to TRBJ2-7, so the J call may be wrong. This CDR3 has 13 amino acids. Germline V gives CDR1 KGHSH, CDR2 LQKENI. The CDR3 coding sequence is TGTGCCAGCTCACCACTTCTTAGAGACGAGCAGTACTTC. It encodes CASSPLLRDEQYF.

The chain employs TRBV6-5 and TRBJ1-3; D not resolved. The germline V gene has CDR1 MNHEY and CDR2 SVGAGI. V lost 0 bases and J lost 2, with 5 bases in between. This CDR3 comprises 14 residues. This chain's CDR3 is CASSYSGPGNTIYF. The CDR3, as DNA: TGTGCCAGCAGTTACTCAGGGCCTGGAAACACCATATATTTT.

The V and J genes are TRBV4-3 and TRBJ2-7, with 8 bases aligning to TRBD1. Germline lookup yields CDR1 LGHNA and CDR2 YSLEER. The trim removed 4 bases at V and 6 bases at J, leaving 8 bases unmatched. The CDR3 has 14 residues. Written as DNA, the CDR3 is TGCGCCAGCAGCCTAGGACAGGGAGGCGGCGAGCAGTACTTC. Amino acid sequence: CASSLGQGGGEQYF.

This sequence joins TRBV13 and TRBJ1-1, with D tentatively TRBD1 (6 bases). The germline V and J ends were trimmed by 5 bases and 7 bases, with 17 bases remaining between them. The CDR3 sequence is 14 residues long. Germline assignment: CDR1 PRHDT and CDR2 FYEKMQ (reference sequence). Here the CDR3 DNA reads TGTGCCAGCAGCGCCCTCGGGACACCTCGTGAAGCTTTCTTT. It is translated as CASSALGTPREAFF.

The V gene is TRBV15, the J gene TRBJ1-1; D remains unclear. Trimming took off 0 bases at V and 10 bases at J, with 15 bases between the two ends. Looked up from germline, CDR1 is LNHNV and CDR2 is YYDKDF (reference sequence). The CDR3 has 14 amino acids. CDR3 protein: CATSRDRGDWGAFF. In nucleotides, the CDR3 is TGTGCCACCAGCAGAGATCGTGGGGATTGGGGAGCTTTCTTT. Supplemented by reference TRBV15 and TRBJ1-1, the full variable domain reads DAMVIQNPRYQVTQFGKPVTLSCSQTLNHNVMYWYQQKSSQAPKLLFHYYDKDFNNEADTPDNFQSRRPNTSFCFLDIRSPGLGDTAMYLCATSRDRGDWGAFFGQGTRLTVV.

The V and J genes are TRBV6-1 and TRBJ2-5; 7 bases fit TRBD1. The germline V gene encodes CDR1 MNHNS and CDR2 SASEGT. The ends lost 6 bases at V and 1 base at J; junction bases unmatched: 8. The CDR3 sequence is 15 residues long. The CDR3 loop is CASSETQGFQETQYF. In nucleotides, the CDR3 is TGTGCCAGCAGCGAAACACAGGGGTTCCAAGAGACCCAGTACTTC.

The genes are TRBV5-1 and TRBJ2-2; D is unclear. Germline assignment: CDR1 SGHRS and CDR2 YFSETQ. V was pared by 4 bases and J by 6 bases, with 7 bases between. This CDR3 has 12 residues. CDR3 loop: CASSPPPGELFF. Written as DNA, the CDR3 is TGCGCCAGCAGCCCACCGCCCGGGGAGCTGTTTTTT. The whole variable domain, remainder taken from reference TRBV5-1 and TRBJ2-2, is KAGVTQTPRYLIKTRGQQVTLSCSPISGHRSVSWYQQTPGQGLQFLFEYFSETQRNKGNFPGRFSGRQFSNSRSEMNVSTLELGDSALYLCASSPPPGELFFGEGSRLTVL.

V is TRBV5-1 and J is TRBJ2-7; perhaps TRBD1 as D (6 bases). V lost 0 bases and J 2 bases, leaving 21 bases between the germline ends. This CDR3 has 18 amino acids. The germline V gene encodes CDR1 SGHRS and CDR2 YFSETQ. Here the CDR3 reads CASSLGAPAGTTAYEQYF. Written as DNA, the CDR3 is TGCGCCAGCAGCTTGGGGGCCCCCGCCGGGACAACGGCCTACGAGCAGTACTTC.

The chain has TRBV5-4 and TRBJ1-1; 8 positions agree with TRBD1. Looked up from germline, CDR1 is SGHNT and CDR2 is YYREEE (reference sequence). V was pared by 4 bases and J by 4 bases, with 9 bases of the junction left unmatched. The CDR3 extends over 15 amino acids. Here the CDR3 DNA reads TGTGCCAGCAGCAATGCCCGGACAGGGTTCACTGAAGCTTTCTTT. Translated, it gives CASSNARTGFTEAFF.

The chain links TRBV7-2 to TRBJ1-5; 11 nucleotides align to TRBD1. This CDR3 has 13 residues. Germline V gene data show CDR1 as SGHTA and CDR2 as FQGNSA. V gave up 5 bases and J gave up 15 bases; unmatched junction bases: 9. The CDR3 sequence is CASSTGTGGFRHF. The CDR3 bases are TGTGCCAGCAGCACCGGGACAGGGGGTTTTCGGCATTTT.

This clone was picked up one time. This sequence joins TRBV18 and TRBJ2-6; TRBD1 matches 11 bases. Germline-derived CDR1 and CDR2 are KGHSH and LQKENI. The CDR3 has 19 amino acids. Germline trimming cut 1 base from V and 1 base from J; bases unmatched to any gene: 6. CDR3 protein: CASSPQGTGGASGANVLTF. DNA of the CDR3: TGTGCCAGCTCACCACAGGGGACAGGGGGTGCATCTGGGGCCAACGTCCTGACTTTC.

This sequence joins TRBV5-1 and TRBJ2-7, with 8 nucleotides matching TRBD2. Germline V gene data show CDR1 as SGHRS and CDR2 as YFSETQ. Germline trimming cut 1 base from V and 6 bases from J; bases unmatched to any gene: 9. There are 15 residues in the CDR3. The CDR3 sequence: CASSLLAGTLGEQYF. The CDR3 bases are TGCGCCAGCAGCTTGTTAGCGGGAACCCTCGGCGAGCAGTACTTC. Based on the CDR3 plus reference TRBV5-1 and TRBJ2-7, the full variable domain is KAGVTQTPRYLIKTRGQQVTLSCSPISGHRSVSWYQQTPGQGLQFLFEYFSETQRNKGNFPGRFSGRQFSNSRSEMNVSTLELGDSALYLCASSLLAGTLGEQYFGPGTRLTVT.